The entry below describes one TCR beta chain. The target antigen is unknown. Repertoires were generated with immunoSEQ multiplex PCR, while TCRdb's copy carries only in-frame clones and drops some. Found here are about 5,000 clones, about 63% of them singletons; the top ten hold approximately 45%. The data stem from a study of CD8 T cell repertoires and HIV-1 epitope variants. At the level of the study: Twenty-five autologous and known Gag and Nef epitope variant peptides each stimulated T cells separately. Controls included no peptide, Ebola AY9 epitope, and a CMV, EBV, flu pool. Equal numbers of autologous T cell-negative cells presented antigen to enriched T cells. An uncultured baseline aliquot held 1M T cells.

CDR1 and CDR2 from the germline V gene are MDHEN and SYDVKM. CDR3 length equals 15 residues. With 6 bases removed from V and 4 bases from J, the gap between germline ends came to 16 bases. The chain joins TRBV28 to TRBJ2-1; D perhaps matches TRBD1 (5 bases). This clonotype was obtained from a male donor with HIV. The specimen sequenced was cultured CD8+ T cells derived from PBMCs. The chain's CDR3 is CASRPRQPDYNEQFF. In DNA form, the CDR3 reads TGTGCCAGCAGACCTAGACAGCCTGATTACAATGAGCAGTTCTTC.